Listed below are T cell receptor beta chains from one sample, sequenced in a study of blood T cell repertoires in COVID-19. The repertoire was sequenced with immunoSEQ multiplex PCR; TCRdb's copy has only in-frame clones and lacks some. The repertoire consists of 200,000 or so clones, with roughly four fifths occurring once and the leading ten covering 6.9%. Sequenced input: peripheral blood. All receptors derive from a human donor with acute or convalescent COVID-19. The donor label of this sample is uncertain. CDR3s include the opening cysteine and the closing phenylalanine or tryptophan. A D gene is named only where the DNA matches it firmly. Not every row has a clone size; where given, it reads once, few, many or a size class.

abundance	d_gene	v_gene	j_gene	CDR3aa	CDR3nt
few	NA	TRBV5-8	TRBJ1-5	CASSLEWGPGQPQHF	TGTGCCAGCAGCTTGGAGTGGGGTCCGGGGCAGCCCCAGCATTTT
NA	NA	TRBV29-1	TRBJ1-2	CSTLGSNYGYTF	TGCAGCACCCTAGGGAGTAACTATGGCTACACCTTC
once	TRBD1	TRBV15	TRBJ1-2	CATSRGQGVGYGYTF	TGTGCCACCAGCAGAGGACAGGGGGTGGGCTATGGCTACACCTTC
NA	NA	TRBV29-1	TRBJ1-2	CSVVQGSYTF	TGCAGCGTTGTGCAGGGGAGCTACACCTTC
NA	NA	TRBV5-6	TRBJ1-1	CASSFPRATTEAFF	TGTGCCAGCAGCTTCCCGCGGGCGACCACTGAAGCTTTCTTT
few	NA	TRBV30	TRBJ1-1	CAWRTDTEAFF	TGTGCCTGGAGGACAGACACTGAAGCTTTCTTT
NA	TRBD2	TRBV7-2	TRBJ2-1	CASSLSGRAFYNEQFF	TGTGCCAGCAGCTTAAGCGGGAGGGCCTTTTACAATGAGCAGTTCTTC
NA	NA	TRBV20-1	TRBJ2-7	CSAKRNHEQYF	TGCAGTGCGAAGAGGAACCACGAGCAGTACTTC
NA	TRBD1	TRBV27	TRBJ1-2	CASRTGFYGYTF	TGTGCCAGCAGGACAGGGTTCTATGGCTACACCTTC
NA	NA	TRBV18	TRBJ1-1	CASSQGRETFMNTEAFF	TGTGCCAGCTCCCAGGGGAGGGAAACCTTCATGAACACTGAAGCTTTCTTT
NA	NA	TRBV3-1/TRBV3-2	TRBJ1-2	CASSQTGVYGYTF	TGTGCCAGCAGCCAAACCGGGGTCTATGGCTACACCTTC
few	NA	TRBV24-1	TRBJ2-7	CATSAAGSYEQYF	TGTGCCACTAGCGCGGCGGGCTCCTACGAGCAGTACTTC
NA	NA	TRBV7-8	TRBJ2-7	CASSLGQGHYEQYF	TGTGCCAGCAGCTTAGGCCAGGGTCACTACGAGCAGTACTTC
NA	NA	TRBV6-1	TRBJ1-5	CASSEGQARQPQHF	TGTGCCAGCAGTGAAGGTCAGGCCCGGCAGCCCCAGCATTTT
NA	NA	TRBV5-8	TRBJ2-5	CASSLGMGRARTQETQYF	TGTGCCAGCAGCTTGGGAATGGGCAGGGCCCGGACCCAAGAGACCCAGTACTTC
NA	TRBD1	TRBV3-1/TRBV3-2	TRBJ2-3	CASSPQGADTQYF	TGTGCCAGCAGCCCCCAGGGGGCCGATACGCAGTATTTT
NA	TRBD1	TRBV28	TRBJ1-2	CASSLGTGLGYTF	TGTGCCAGCAGTTTAGGGACAGGGCTCGGCTACACCTTC
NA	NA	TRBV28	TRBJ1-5	CASRTQSYNQPQHF	TGTGCCAGCAGAACACAGAGCTACAATCAGCCCCAGCATTTT
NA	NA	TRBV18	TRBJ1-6	CASSLAAGQYSPLHF	TGTGCCAGCTCTCTCGCAGCGGGGCAATATTCACCCCTCCACTTT
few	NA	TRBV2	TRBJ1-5	CASRMGPLGNQPQHF	TGTGCCAGCAGGATGGGCCCCTTAGGTAATCAGCCCCAGCATTTT
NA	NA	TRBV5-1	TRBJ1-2	CASSSPEGNYGYTF	TGCGCCAGCAGCTCCCCCGAGGGCAACTATGGCTACACCTTC
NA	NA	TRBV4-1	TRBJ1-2	CASSQDEGREDTF	TGCGCCAGCAGCCAAGACGAGGGGAGGGAGGACACCTTC
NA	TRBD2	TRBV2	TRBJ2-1	CASRKSGRGDNEQFF	TGTGCCAGCAGAAAGAGCGGGAGAGGAGACAATGAGCAGTTCTTC
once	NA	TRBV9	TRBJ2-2	CASSVEVLNTGELFF	TGTGCCAGCAGCGTAGAAGTACTGAACACCGGGGAGCTGTTTTTT
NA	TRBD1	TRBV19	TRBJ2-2	CASSLQGATGELFF	TGTGCCAGTAGCCTACAGGGGGCAACCGGGGAGCTGTTTTTT
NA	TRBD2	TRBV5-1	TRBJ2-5	CASSLGSSGMETQYF	TGCGCCAGCAGCTTGGGGTCTAGCGGGATGGAGACCCAGTACTTC
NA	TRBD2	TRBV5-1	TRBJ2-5	CASSLEGGVETQYF	TGCGCCAGCAGCTTGGAGGGAGGGGTGGAGACCCAGTACTTC